Each of the 20 T cell receptor beta chains below was sequenced from the same sample in a study of cytomegalovirus exposure and HLA in healthy donors. PCR primers comprised 60 Vbeta and 13 Jbeta primers. TCRdb keeps only in-frame clones here, not all; method: immunoSEQ multiplex PCR. The sample shows approximately 86,000 clones, more than 65% of them seen only once. The sample taken for sequencing was PBMCs. All receptors derive from a man aged 55-75 years in good health and CMV-seronegative.

V is TRBV4-2 and J is TRBJ2-5, with 9 bases fitting TRBD2. This CDR3 comprises 17 residues. V lost 0 bases, J lost 4 bases, and 9 bases stayed unmatched. The germline CDR1 and CDR2 sequences are LGHNA and YNFKEQ. In DNA form, the CDR3 reads TGTGCCAGCAGCCAAGATGGTGGTAGCGGGAGACTAGAGACCCAGTACTTC. It yields the protein CASSQDGGSGRLETQYF.

The chain links TRBV30 to TRBJ2-1; TRBD2 agrees at 7 bases. Germline V gene sequence: CDR1 GTSNPN, CDR2 SVGIG (reference sequence). The CDR3 consists of 14 residues. Trimming took 4 bases from V and 5 from J; bases not matched to a gene: 8. The CDR3 bases are TGTGCCTGGACCGGAGGACTAGTGGACAATGAGCAGTTCTTC. Its translation is CAWTGGLVDNEQFF.

The rearrangement links TRBV27 to TRBJ2-1, with 8 nucleotides matching TRBD1. Unmatched junction bases numbered 13, after V lost 3 bases and J lost 3 bases. The CDR3 is 18 amino acids. The germline gives CDR1 MNHEY, CDR2 SMNVEV (reference sequence). CDR3: CASSFLAGGSWGYNEQFF. The CDR3, as DNA: TGTGCCAGCAGTTTTCTTGCAGGGGGCAGTTGGGGCTACAATGAGCAGTTCTTC.

The table lists this clone with a few counts. The chain carries TRBV19 and TRBJ2-1; D possibly corresponds to TRBD2 (6 bases). The CDR3 is 17 residues long. The germline V gene has CDR1 LNHDA and CDR2 SQIVND (reference sequence). V lost 6 bases to trimming and J lost 2 bases, with 20 bases between them. This chain's CDR3 is CASSLPSSGPTYNEQFF. CDR3 coding DNA: TGTGCCAGTAGCCTCCCCTCGAGCGGGCCCACCTACAATGAGCAGTTCTTC.

The chain recombines TRBV28 with TRBJ2-3, with unresolved D. This CDR3 has 12 residues. Trimming shortened V by 6 bases and J by 5 bases, and 9 bases separated the two germline ends. Germline loops: CDR1 MDHEN, CDR2 SYDVKM. This CDR3 reads CASRPPGDTQYF. Here the CDR3 DNA reads TGTGCCAGCAGACCGCCGGGAGATACGCAGTATTTT. Complete variable domain (other parts from reference TRBV28 and TRBJ2-3): DVKVTQSSRYLVKRTGEKVFLECVQDMDHENMFWYRQDPGLGLRLIYFSYDVKMKEKGDIPEGYSVSREKKERFSLILESASTNQTSMYLCASRPPGDTQYFGPGTRLTVL.

The chain couples TRBV4-3 to TRBJ2-3, with TRBD2 matching 7 bases. From germline, CDR1 is LGHNA and CDR2 YSLEER. The CDR3 spans 14 residues. J gave up 0 bases and V 4 bases, and 1 base lay outside the gene matches. CDR3 region: CASSLSGSTDTQYF. For the CDR3, the DNA is TGCGCCAGCAGCCTTAGCGGGAGCACAGATACGCAGTATTTT.

The chain recombines TRBV11-3 with TRBJ2-1, with TRBD2 as a possible D gene (6 bases). The CDR3 loop spans 15 amino acids. The ends were cut back, 5 bases at V and 8 bases at J, with 19 bases in the middle. Germline CDR1 is SGHNT and CDR2 is YENEEA. CDR3: CASSPTRGSMYEQFF. In DNA form, the CDR3 reads TGTGCCAGCAGCCCGACTAGAGGCTCAATGTATGAGCAGTTCTTC.

The CDR3 region is CASRELTTDTQYF. CDR3 in DNA: TGTGCCAGCAGAGAGCTTACGACAGATACGCAGTATTTT. V and J are TRBV2 and TRBJ2-3; D is unresolved. Trimming pared 6 bases from V and 3 bases from J, leaving 10 bases between. CDR3 size: 13 residues. Germline values: CDR1 SNHLY, CDR2 FYNNEI.

The chain employs TRBV5-1 and TRBJ1-1, with 7 bases fitting TRBD1. CDR1 and CDR2 (germline): SGHRS, YFSETQ. V was pared by 4 bases and J by 5 bases, with 14 bases of the junction left unmatched. The CDR3 sequence is 16 residues long. CDR3: CASSKGALEGRTEAFF. CDR3 coding DNA: TGCGCCAGCAGCAAGGGGGCGCTTGAGGGGCGGACTGAAGCTTTCTTT. The variable domain in full, with the rest retrieved from reference TRBV5-1 and TRBJ1-1, is KAGVTQTPRYLIKTRGQQVTLSCSPISGHRSVSWYQQTPGQGLQFLFEYFSETQRNKGNFPGRFSGRQFSNSRSEMNVSTLELGDSALYLCASSKGALEGRTEAFFGQGTRLTVV.

The V call is TRBV6-5, the J call TRBJ1-4, with D possibly matching TRBD1 (6 bases). The V end lost 0 bases, the J end lost 8 bases, and 13 bases lay between the germline ends. The V gene's germline CDR1 is MNHEY and CDR2 SVGAGI. The CDR3 totals 15 residues. The CDR3 DNA sequence: TGTGCCAGCAGTTACTCGGGGGCAGGCCGGGAAAAACTGTTTTTT. Its protein is CASSYSGAGREKLFF.

V and J are TRBV19 and TRBJ1-5; D remains unclear. From germline, CDR1 is LNHDA and CDR2 SQIVND (reference sequence). This CDR3 is 12 amino acids long. V was cut by 5 bases and J by 5 bases, with 7 bases left in between. The CDR3 here is CASSFLDQPQHF. The CDR3 nucleotides read TGTGCCAGTAGTTTCCTTGATCAGCCCCAGCATTTT.

V and J are TRBV5-4 and TRBJ2-5; the match to TRBD2 covers 10 bases. The CDR3 loop spans 16 amino acids. With 4 bases clipped from V and 2 bases from J, the junction kept 8 bases outside the gene matches. CDR1 is SGHNT and CDR2 is YYREEE in the germline V gene (reference sequence). In DNA, the CDR3 is TGTGCCAGCAGCCCCCGGACTAGCGGCCGACAAGAGACCCAGTACTTC. It translates to CASSPRTSGRQETQYF.

This clone was detected only a few times. This rearrangement joins TRBV11-2 to TRBJ2-7, with D possibly TRBD2 on 6 matching bases. The CDR3 consists of 16 residues. Trimming stripped 0 bases from V and 3 bases from J, with 15 bases between. Germline loops: CDR1 SGHAT, CDR2 FQNNGV. In nucleotides, the CDR3 is TGTGCCAGCAGCTTAGATAGGGCGGGACGGAACTACGAGCAGTACTTC. It codes for CASSLDRAGRNYEQYF.

A few counts support this clone. The chain couples TRBV4-1 to TRBJ2-2; 10 bases map to TRBD1. Trimming cost V 4 bases and J 4 bases; bases outside gene matches: 6. Per the germline V gene, CDR1 is MGHRA and CDR2 is YSYEKL. The CDR3 spans 16 residues. The CDR3 region is CASSPGTGAITGELFF. As DNA, the CDR3 is TGCGCCAGCAGCCCCGGGACAGGGGCGATCACCGGGGAGCTGTTTTTT.

This sequence joins TRBV14 and TRBJ2-7, with a tentative D call TRBD2 (7 bases). The V gene lost 0 bases and the J gene lost 4 bases, with 16 bases spanning the gap. Germline V gene data show CDR1 as SGHDN and CDR2 as FVKESK. CDR3 length: 16 amino acids. Here the CDR3 reads CASSQDSVRGTYEQYF. CDR3 sequence (DNA): TGTGCCAGCAGCCAAGATTCGGTGCGGGGGACATACGAGCAGTACTTC.

V gene TRBV23-1 combines with J gene TRBJ1-5, with 9 bases aligning to TRBD1. TRBV23-1 is noted as an ORF with a role that remains uncertain. V gave up 2 bases and J gave up 6 bases; unmatched junction bases: 11. CDR3 length: 17 amino acids. The CDR3 region is CASSQDREGQGPQPQHF. CDR3 DNA: TGCGCCAGCAGTCAAGACAGGGAGGGACAGGGACCTCAGCCCCAGCATTTT.

This clone was observed a few times. The chain couples TRBV28 to TRBJ2-3; 10 bases are a match to TRBD1. V gave up 6 bases and J gave up 2 bases; unmatched junction bases: 2. The CDR3 is made up of 14 amino acids. Germline V gives CDR1 MDHEN, CDR2 SYDVKM. CDR3 in amino acids: CASRGQGDTDTQYF. DNA for the CDR3: TGTGCCAGCAGAGGACAGGGGGACACAGATACGCAGTATTTT.

V gene TRBV19 combines with J gene TRBJ2-3, with D perhaps TRBD2 (5 bases). The CDR3 is 14 amino acids. Trimming left V 2 bases short and J 2 bases short, with 8 bases between. Germline assignment: CDR1 LNHDA and CDR2 SQIVND (reference sequence). The CDR3: CASSILGVTDTQYF. The CDR3 nucleotides are TGTGCCAGTAGTATACTGGGAGTCACAGATACGCAGTATTTT.

The chain has TRBV7-8 and TRBJ1-5, with D unresolved. CDR1 is SGHVS, CDR2 FQNEAQ, per germline. With 0 bases removed from V and 3 bases from J, the gap between germline ends came to 9 bases. This CDR3 spans 15 amino acids. The DNA for the CDR3 is TGTGCCAGCAGCTTAGCGCTGATAGACAATCAGCCCCAGCATTTT. As protein: CASSLALIDNQPQHF.

The table lists this clone with a few counts. This CDR3 is also generated by other DNA sequences in the sample. This rearrangement joins TRBV5-1 to TRBJ1-5; unclear D gene. Trimming pared 0 bases from V and 3 bases from J, leaving 7 bases between. The germline CDR1 and CDR2 sequences are SGHRS and YFSETQ. The CDR3 totals 14 residues. This chain's CDR3 is CASSLGQVNQPQHF. CDR3 in DNA: TGCGCCAGCAGCTTGGGGCAGGTCAATCAGCCCCAGCATTTT.